Each of the 14 T cell receptor beta chains below was sequenced from the same sample in a study of cytomegalovirus exposure and HLA in healthy donors. A multiplex PCR was run with 60 Vbeta primers and 13 Jbeta primers. The data were produced by immunoSEQ multiplex PCR, yet TCRdb's version contains in-frame clones alone and is incomplete. This sample's clone table lists tens of thousands of clones. The material sequenced was PBMCs. These receptors were taken from a male donor in good health and CMV-seronegative.

This chain links TRBV5-4 with TRBJ2-7, with D possibly matching TRBD2 (6 bases). Germline assignment: CDR1 SGHNT and CDR2 YYREEE (reference sequence). V was pared by 3 bases and J by 2 bases, with 15 bases between. The CDR3 extends over 15 amino acids. The CDR3 sequence: CASSSRGTGTYEQYF. As DNA, the CDR3 is TGTGCCAGCAGCTCACGGGGGACGGGAACCTACGAGCAGTACTTC.

Worth noting for this clone: Other DNA sequences within the sample encode an identical CDR3. The chain combines TRBV6-1 with TRBJ1-4; 9 bases fit TRBD1. The CDR3 sequence is 13 residues long. Per germline, CDR1 MNHNS and CDR2 SASEGT. The junction had 1 base not matched to a gene; V was cut back by 5 bases and J by 6 bases. Here the CDR3 DNA reads TGTGCCAGCAGTCGGGACAGGGATGAAAAACTGTTTTTT. Translation: CASSRDRDEKLFF.

V is TRBV5-8 and J is TRBJ2-2; no clear D. The CDR3 contains 13 residues. The germline gives CDR1 SGHTS, CDR2 YDEGEE. Deletions cut 1 base from V and 5 bases from J, with 6 bases between. CDR3 region: CASSLTLTGELFF. DNA for the CDR3: TGTGCCAGCAGCTTGACACTAACCGGGGAGCTGTTTTTT.

The chain carries TRBV27 and TRBJ1-2, with TRBD1 matching 7 bases. This CDR3 is built from 15 residues. V shed 8 bases and J 4 bases; nucleotides not matched to a gene: 13. Germline V gives CDR1 MNHEY, CDR2 SMNVEV (reference sequence). The CDR3: CASSRDGQEFYGYTF. Written as DNA, the CDR3 is TGTGCCAGCTCCCGGGACGGACAGGAGTTCTATGGCTACACCTTC.

The V and J genes are TRBV28 and TRBJ2-7; D remains unclear. The CDR3 extends over 12 amino acids. The germline gives CDR1 MDHEN, CDR2 SYDVKM. The germline V and J ends were trimmed by 1 base and 2 bases, with 3 bases remaining between them. Written as DNA, the CDR3 is TGTGCCAGCAGTTTATCGGCCTACGAGCAGTACTTC. Amino acids: CASSLSAYEQYF. Together with reference TRBV28 and TRBJ2-7, the CDR3 gives the full variable domain: DVKVTQSSRYLVKRTGEKVFLECVQDMDHENMFWYRQDPGLGLRLIYFSYDVKMKEKGDIPEGYSVSREKKERFSLILESASTNQTSMYLCASSLSAYEQYFGPGTRLTVT.

The chain is built from TRBV4-1 and TRBJ1-4; possible D gene TRBD1, 6 bases. In germline, CDR1 is MGHRA, CDR2 YSYEKL. CDR3 size: 15 residues. Trimming removed 1 base at V and 8 bases at J, with 14 bases between. CDR3 sequence reads: CASSQVQGFGEKLFF. CDR3 nucleotides: TGCGCCAGCAGCCAAGTACAGGGTTTTGGGGAAAAACTGTTTTTT.

The genes are TRBV13 and TRBJ1-3, with TRBD1 matching 7 bases. Germline V gene sequence: CDR1 PRHDT, CDR2 FYEKMQ (reference sequence). V lost 5 bases to trimming and J lost 3 bases; unmatched junction nucleotides: 7. The CDR3 spans 15 residues. The CDR3, as DNA: TGTGCCAGCAGCCCGGGACAGTCATTTGGAAACACCATATATTTT. It specifies CASSPGQSFGNTIYF.

The chain carries TRBV6-6 and TRBJ1-1; D gene ambiguous. CDR3 length: 15 amino acids. Trimming stripped 2 bases from V and 2 bases from J, with 12 bases between. Germline V gives CDR1 MNHNY, CDR2 SVGAGI (reference sequence). The CDR3 loop reads CASSYGPPRNTEAFF. The CDR3 DNA follows: TGTGCCAGCAGTTACGGTCCGCCTAGAAACACTGAAGCTTTCTTT.

This chain joins TRBV7-9 and TRBJ2-1, with TRBD2 matching 7 bases. The V segment lost 5 bases and the J segment 6 bases; nucleotides outside the gene matches: 19. The CDR3 length is 18 residues. From germline, CDR1 is SEHNR and CDR2 FQNEAQ (reference sequence). The CDR3 region has the DNA TGTGCCAGCAGCCATCTAGCGGAGAGGGGCAGAAGGGGCAATGAGCAGTTCTTC. Translated, it gives CASSHLAERGRRGNEQFF. Full variable domain (missing parts from reference TRBV7-9 and TRBJ2-1): DTGVSQNPRHKITKRGQNVTFRCDPISEHNRLYWYRQTLGQGPEFLTYFQNEAQLEKSRLLSDRFSAERPKGSFSTLEIQRTEQGDSAMYLCASSHLAERGRRGNEQFFGPGTRLTVL.

V and J are TRBV10-3 and TRBJ1-4; D perhaps matches TRBD1 (6 bases). This CDR3 region has 12 residues. V was cut by 5 bases and J by 7 bases, with 8 bases left in between. CDR1 ENHRY and CDR2 SYGVKD come from the germline V gene. The CDR3 loop is CAISSRGEKLFF. The CDR3 DNA reads TGTGCCATCAGTTCCAGGGGTGAAAAACTGTTTTTT.

This chain joins TRBV6-5 and TRBJ2-1; D remains unclear. The V end was cut by 5 bases, the J end by 9 bases, with 11 bases between. Germline V gene data show CDR1 as MNHEY and CDR2 as SVGAGI. The CDR3 covers 12 residues. The CDR3 DNA reads as TGTGCCAGCAGTGTTAATGTCGGTGAGCAGTTCTTC. Its protein is CASSVNVGEQFF.

V gene TRBV4-1 combines with J gene TRBJ2-2, with 15 bases identical to TRBD2. The CDR3 totals 18 residues. V dropped 4 bases and J dropped 1; count of bases not matched to a gene: 4. Per germline, CDR1 MGHRA and CDR2 YSYEKL. CDR3 sequence reads: CASSPRGLAGGNTGELFF. CDR3 nucleotides: TGCGCCAGCAGCCCCCGGGGACTAGCGGGAGGGAACACCGGGGAGCTGTTTTTT.

The rearrangement links TRBV30 to TRBJ1-2; tentative D call: TRBD1 (6 bases). The CDR3 spans 13 residues. Trimming took 1 base from V and 6 from J, leaving 12 bases between them. Germline assignment: CDR1 GTSNPN and CDR2 SVGIG (reference sequence). The CDR3, as DNA: TGTGCCTGGAGTGAGGGCAGGGGAGATGGCTACACCTTC. Translating gives CAWSEGRGDGYTF.

This chain connects TRBV10-3 to TRBJ2-7, with 7 bases matching TRBD2. CDR3 length: 13 residues. Germline CDR1 ENHRY, CDR2 SYGVKD. J was trimmed by 1 base and V by 8 bases; bases with no gene match: 5. The CDR3 DNA sequence: TGTGCCATCGGGGAGGGACCTTCCTACGAGCAGTACTTC. Translating gives CAIGEGPSYEQYF.